These 23 T cell receptor beta chains were sequenced from one sample in a study of cytomegalovirus exposure and HLA in healthy donors. Some clones are missing from TCRdb's copy, which holds only in-frame ones; the method was immunoSEQ multiplex PCR. The sample records approximately 170,000 clones, under 95% being singletons. The specimen sequenced was PBMCs. The origin of the receptors is a woman aged 18-35 years in good health and CMV-seropositive.

The chain links TRBV10-2 to TRBJ2-2; TRBD1 is a possible D gene (5 bases). Between the trimmed V and J ends, which lost 0 bases and 0 bases, there was a span of 11 bases. Germline CDR1 reads WSHSY; CDR2 reads SAAADI. The CDR3 is made up of 17 amino acids. The CDR3 loop reads CASSESRGHANTGELFF. The CDR3 region has the DNA TGCGCCAGCAGTGAGTCTAGGGGCCATGCGAACACCGGGGAGCTGTTTTTT.

V gene TRBV2 combines with J gene TRBJ1-1; D possibly corresponds to TRBD1 (5 bases). The germline V and J ends were trimmed by 7 bases and 3 bases, with 15 bases remaining between them. This CDR3 region has 14 residues. The germline V gene encodes CDR1 SNHLY and CDR2 FYNNEI. CDR3 loop: CASNLWQGDTEAFF. As DNA, the CDR3 is TGTGCCAGCAATCTGTGGCAAGGGGACACTGAAGCTTTCTTT.

The chain is built from TRBV7-9 and TRBJ2-2; no reliable D call. Trimming pared 3 bases from V and 6 bases from J, leaving 8 bases between. CDR1 and CDR2 (germline): SEHNR, FQNEAQ (reference sequence). CDR3 length: 13 residues. Here the CDR3 DNA reads TGTGCCAGCAGCTTTGTCCCAGCCGGGGAGCTGTTTTTT. Translating it yields CASSFVPAGELFF.

The J gene is TRBJ1-4, the V gene TRBV4-1; the D is unclear. Trimming removed 0 bases from V and 0 bases from J, with 5 bases in between. The CDR3 is made up of 15 amino acids. The germline CDR1 and CDR2 sequences are MGHRA and YSYEKL. The CDR3 here is CASSQDGTTNEKLFF. CDR3 DNA: TGCGCCAGCAGCCAAGACGGGACAACTAATGAAAAACTGTTTTTT.

The chain recombines TRBV2 with TRBJ1-4; 7 nucleotides line up with TRBD1. This CDR3 is 15 amino acids long. Germline assignment: CDR1 SNHLY and CDR2 FYNNEI. V dropped 6 bases and J dropped 2; count of bases not matched to a gene: 6. This CDR3 reads CASSASRGTNEKLFF. In DNA form, the CDR3 reads TGTGCCAGCAGCGCCAGCAGGGGGACTAATGAAAAACTGTTTTTT.

The chain uses TRBV6-1 and TRBJ2-7; D is possibly TRBD1 (6 bases). V lost 3 bases and J lost 3, with 12 bases in between. The CDR3 totals 14 residues. Germline V gives CDR1 MNHNS, CDR2 SASEGT. CDR3 region: CASSDDGQIYEQYF. The CDR3 DNA follows: TGTGCCAGCAGTGACGACGGACAGATCTACGAGCAGTACTTC.

This clone was seen a few times. V is TRBV6-1 and J is TRBJ1-2, with 10 bases identical to TRBD1. This CDR3 is 12 amino acids long. The junction had 1 base not matched to a gene; V was cut back by 4 bases and J by 8 bases. Germline V CDR1 and CDR2: MNHNS, SASEGT. This chain's CDR3 is CASSAGQGGYTF. The CDR3 DNA sequence: TGTGCCAGCAGTGCGGGACAGGGGGGCTACACCTTC.

This chain uses TRBV4-3 with TRBJ2-5; the D gene is possibly TRBD2 (6 bases). V lost 1 base and J lost 7, with 16 bases in between. The V gene's germline CDR1 is LGHNA and CDR2 YSLEER. The CDR3 spans 15 residues. CDR3 bases: TGCGCCAGCAGCCAAGGAAGCGGGCCAACGGGGACCCAGTACTTC. This gives the protein CASSQGSGPTGTQYF.

The V call is TRBV19, the J call TRBJ1-2; 8 bases line up with TRBD1. This CDR3 comprises 14 residues. CDR1 LNHDA and CDR2 SQIVND come from the germline V gene (reference sequence). With 7 bases clipped from V and 4 bases from J, the junction kept 8 bases outside the gene matches. The CDR3 nucleotides read TGTGCCAGTACCCTAGGACAGGGAATCTATGGCTACACCTTC. It codes for CASTLGQGIYGYTF.

The CDR3 here is CASSLGGTGNPDTQYF. CDR3 sequence (DNA): TGTGCCAGCAGCTTGGGAGGGACAGGGAACCCAGATACGCAGTATTTT. The V and J genes are TRBV5-6 and TRBJ2-3, with 9 bases fitting TRBD1. The CDR3 covers 16 residues. Germline CDR1 reads SGHDT; CDR2 reads YYEEEE. After removal of 0 bases from V and 4 bases from J, the junction contained 6 bases not matched to a gene.

The chain recombines TRBV6-5 with TRBJ1-2; D is unresolved. Germline values: CDR1 MNHEY, CDR2 SVGAGI. The CDR3 spans 11 residues. V was trimmed by 6 bases and J by 2 bases, leaving 4 bases between them. This CDR3 is CASRQNYGYTF. CDR3 DNA sequence: TGTGCCAGCAGACAGAACTATGGCTACACCTTC.

The rearrangement joins TRBV6-6 to TRBJ2-7, with TRBD1 matching over 8 bases. Germline trimming cut 6 bases from V and 0 bases from J; bases unmatched to any gene: 7. Germline values: CDR1 MNHNY, CDR2 SVGAGI (reference sequence). The CDR3 extends over 15 amino acids. This CDR3 reads CASSEQDRASYEQYF. CDR3 nucleotide sequence: TGTGCCAGCAGCGAACAGGACAGGGCCTCCTACGAGCAGTACTTC.

This chain joins TRBV6-1 and TRBJ2-6, with TRBD1 as a possible D gene (5 bases). CDR3 length: 15 amino acids. Trimming removed 4 bases at V and 0 bases at J, with 7 bases between. Germline V lookup: CDR1 MNHNS, CDR2 SASEGT. In nucleotides, the CDR3 is TGTGCCAGCAGTGCGGACATCTCTGGGGCCAACGTCCTGACTTTC. The encoded protein is CASSADISGANVLTF.

This chain uses TRBV7-9 with TRBJ2-2, with TRBD2 matching over 7 bases. V shed 3 bases and J 5 bases; nucleotides not matched to a gene: 6. Per the germline V gene, CDR1 is SEHNR and CDR2 is FQNEAQ (reference sequence). The CDR3 contains 15 residues. CDR3 in DNA: TGTGCCAGCAGCTTTGGGGACTACAGGACCGGGGAGCTGTTTTTT. Translation: CASSFGDYRTGELFF.

In nucleotides, the CDR3 is TGTGCCAGCCTCGGAGGGAATGAGCAGTTCTTC. The encoded protein is CASLGGNEQFF. The chain couples TRBV18 to TRBJ2-1; possible D gene TRBD2, 6 bases. The CDR3 length is 11 residues. Germline-derived CDR1 and CDR2 are KGHSH and LQKENI. Trimming cost V 8 bases and J 7 bases, with 9 bases left between them.

The chain carries TRBV6-5 and TRBJ1-1, with 11 bases lining up with TRBD1. Germline V CDR1 and CDR2: MNHEY, SVGAGI. With 6 bases clipped from V and 10 bases from J, the junction kept 10 bases outside the gene matches. The CDR3 is 14 amino acids. Written as DNA, the CDR3 is TGTGCCAGCAGGTTGGACAGGGGGCGCGGGGCAGCTTTCTTT. Its protein product is CASRLDRGRGAAFF.

The rearrangement links TRBV6-7 to TRBJ2-5; the D gene is possibly TRBD2 (7 bases). TRBV6-7 is designated an ORF whose function remains uncertain. This CDR3 has 15 residues. Trimming shortened V by 0 bases and J by 3 bases, and 11 bases separated the two germline ends. CDR3 in DNA: TGTGCCAGCAGTTACTCGCGGGGGCTTGAAGAGACCCAGTACTTC. It yields the protein CASSYSRGLEETQYF.

The J gene is TRBJ2-5, the V gene TRBV30; the D gene is possibly TRBD2 (6 bases). V was pared by 7 bases and J by 2 bases, with 14 bases between. The CDR3 is 13 amino acids. The germline CDR1 and CDR2 sequences are GTSNPN and SVGIG (reference sequence). The CDR3 spells CAYYSGEQETQYF. The CDR3 coding sequence is TGTGCCTACTATTCGGGGGAGCAAGAGACCCAGTACTTC.

The chain is built from TRBV4-1 and TRBJ2-7; 8 bases map to TRBD1. Germline CDR1 is MGHRA and CDR2 is YSYEKL. The J segment lost 4 bases and the V segment lost 2 bases, leaving 10 bases of the junction unmatched. The CDR3 is 16 residues long. This CDR3 is CASSQLSGTGDYEQYF. The CDR3 nucleotides read TGCGCCAGCAGCCAACTATCCGGGACAGGCGATTACGAGCAGTACTTC.

The V and J genes are TRBV6-1 and TRBJ1-4; perhaps TRBD1 as D (5 bases). V lost 4 bases, J lost 0 bases, and 12 bases lay in between. Per the germline V gene, CDR1 is MNHNS and CDR2 is SASEGT. The length of the CDR3 is 16 residues. CDR3 loop: CASSVYQGATNEKLFF. The CDR3 DNA reads TGTGCCAGCAGTGTTTACCAAGGGGCAACTAATGAAAAACTGTTTTTT.

This clone was seen only once. The chain employs TRBV27 and TRBJ1-1, with 8 bases identical to TRBD1. With V trimmed by 4 bases and J by 8 bases, 6 bases remained unmatched. The CDR3 has 13 amino acids. Germline V gives CDR1 MNHEY, CDR2 SMNVEV (reference sequence). The CDR3 loop reads CASSWTGRNEAFF. CDR3 bases: TGTGCCAGCAGTTGGACAGGGCGGAACGAAGCTTTCTTT.

This chain uses TRBV7-2 with TRBJ1-1, with 7 bases lining up with TRBD1. CDR3 length equals 13 residues. Germline assignment: CDR1 SGHTA and CDR2 FQGNSA. After removal of 4 bases from V and 3 bases from J, the junction contained 2 bases not matched to a gene. CDR3 residues: CASSWDSYTEAFF. CDR3 nucleotides: TGTGCCAGCAGCTGGGACAGCTACACTGAAGCTTTCTTT.

The rearrangement joins TRBV7-2 to TRBJ2-5; D unresolved. The ends were cut back, 5 bases at V and 4 bases at J, with 23 bases in the middle. The germline V gene encodes CDR1 SGHTA and CDR2 FQGNSA. The CDR3 has 17 residues. The CDR3 here is CASSPVWRPHTSETQYF. In nucleotides, the CDR3 is TGTGCCAGCAGCCCAGTCTGGCGGCCCCATACATCAGAGACCCAGTACTTC.